This T cell receptor (beta chain) was recorded in a study of CD8 T cells in ankylosing spondylitis. This clonotype has ten or more counts. The target antigen is unknown. The authors made TCR beta libraries by quantitative 5'-RACE with molecular barcodes. Each CDR3 protein gets one entry after TCRdb re-called the 5' RACE reads with MiXCR. The table shows hundreds of thousands of distinct CDR3 sequences, with around 8% occurring only once. V gave up 6 bases and J gave up 4 bases; unmatched junction bases: 16. The CDR3 covers 18 residues. Per the germline V gene, CDR1 is MNHNS and CDR2 is SASEGT. Findings of the study overall: Researchers reportedly found disease-linked clones significantly enriched in matched ankylosing spondylitis synovial fluid. Reactive arthritis synovial fluid and blood previously showed some of these motif variants.

Sequenced input: blood, either unsorted or a sorted T cell fraction (not recorded which). The source is a female donor with ankylosing spondylitis or in good health (not recorded which). The chain links TRBV6-1 to TRBJ2-1; TRBD2 agrees at 9 bases. Written as DNA, the CDR3 is TGTGCCAGCAGGCCCCCCGGCTTCCTAGCGGGAACTTACAATGAGCAGTTCTTC. It is translated as CASRPPGFLAGTYNEQFF.